This T cell receptor beta chain originates from a study of blood T cell repertoires in COVID-19. Study at large: Acute-phase and convalescent COVID-19 samples originated in the United States, Italy and Spain.

Original data processing: Amplified reference gene primers provided the basis for estimating nucleated cell counts. The repertoire was sequenced with immunoSEQ multiplex PCR; TCRdb's copy has only in-frame clones and lacks some. V, J and clone size derive from that table, while D and trimming were established from the DNA sequence. The sample records some 250,000 clones, around 90% being singletons. Trimming took 5 bases from V and 0 from J, leaving 18 bases between them. The CDR3 consists of 17 residues. From germline, CDR1 is SGHRS and CDR2 YFSETQ. The source of this sequence is a man aged 60 to 75 who had recovered from COVID-19. What was sequenced was peripheral blood. This sequence joins TRBV5-1 and TRBJ1-3, with D possibly TRBD1 on 6 matching bases. The CDR3 region is CASSQAPRGFSGNTIYF. CDR3 DNA: TGCGCCAGCAGTCAGGCCCCCAGGGGCTTCTCTGGAAACACCATATATTTT.